Described below is a single TCR beta chain sequence and its context. The target antigen is unknown. A roughly 200 ng quantity of DNA, roughly 29,000 T cell genomes, went into the sorted-subset replicate PCRs. The table came from immunoSEQ multiplex PCR; TCRdb's copy has only in-frame clones and leaves some out. The repertoire has under 1 million clones, more than 85% of them found once; the top ten carry less than 25%. The sample comes from a study of shared clonotypes between healthy human individuals. Broader study findings: Tissue TCR repertoires likely differ from these blood-only repertoires.

Trimming removed 5 bases at V and 4 bases at J, with 12 bases between. Germline V gene lookup returns CDR1 SGHNT and CDR2 YENEEA. This CDR3 has 13 amino acids. CD8 cells classed as naive were CD45RO-negative and positively selected for CCR7, excluding terminally differentiated effector memory CD45RA+ cells. Donors comprised healthy HIV-negative adults lacking recent acute infections or vaccinations. This receptor was taken from a man aged 30 to 39 in good health. The chain is built from TRBV11-3 and TRBJ2-7; possible D gene TRBD1, 6 bases. The specimen sequenced was naive CD8+ T cells sorted from blood. DNA for the CDR3: TGTGCCAGCAGCGCCAATCAGGGGTACGAGCAGTACTTC. Residues: CASSANQGYEQYF.